The rows below give T cell receptor beta chains drawn from one sample of a study of cytomegalovirus exposure and HLA in healthy donors. Data came from immunoSEQ multiplex PCR; TCRdb stores just in-frame clones and leaves some out. Found here are some 110,000 clones, roughly 80% of them singletons; the top ten hold roughly a fifth. Source material: PBMCs. These receptor sequences come from a man aged 25 to 40 in good health and CMV-seropositive. The CDR3 runs from the conserved cysteine through the conserved F or W.

j_call v_call cdr3_aa
TRBJ2-1 TRBV5-1 CASSSAPVAGAYNEQFF
TRBJ2-1 TRBV11-2 CASSLNGPDDEQFF
TRBJ2-5 TRBV2 CASESETQYF
TRBJ1-1 TRBV6-5 CASSIGVDTEAFF
TRBJ2-1 TRBV13 CASSFGTSAHNEQFF
TRBJ2-5 TRBV5-6 CASSPGQGVETQYF
TRBJ2-1 TRBV29-1 CSVESASRNEQFF
TRBJ1-5 TRBV28 CASSFGAGGLNQPQHF
TRBJ1-1 TRBV10-3 CAIRGQGAWNTEAFF
TRBJ2-2 TRBV7-3 CASSPGQVGTGELFF
TRBJ2-7 TRBV6-1 CASSAAINYEQYF
TRBJ1-2 TRBV11-2 CASSFFPRDYGYTF
TRBJ2-2 TRBV10-3 CAISDFRLAGTGELFF
TRBJ2-1 TRBV6-6 CASRPTKGQGYGEQFF
TRBJ1-2 TRBV7-9 CASSLFPGRGDGYTF
TRBJ1-6 TRBV10-3 CAISESDRGNSPLHF
TRBJ2-2 TRBV7-9 CASSFSRDRNTGELFF
TRBJ1-1 TRBV2 CASSEVSGWGEGTEAFF
TRBJ1-2 TRBV19 CASSFPGINYGYTF
TRBJ1-1 TRBV6-5 CASAWSRPSEAFF
TRBJ2-7 TRBV13 CASSSGTGSYEQYF
TRBJ2-3 TRBV5-8 CASSFVSGTTDTQYF
TRBJ2-4 TRBV5-1 CASSPTNLAKNIQYF
TRBJ2-7 TRBV7-9 CASSLGGDEQYF
TRBJ2-5 TRBV19 CASSIGGGQETQYF
TRBJ1-5 TRBV27 CASSPRGFLGNQPQHF
TRBJ2-5 TRBV5-6 CASSPGSAQETQYF
TRBJ1-1 TRBV9 CASSPIGTGGFWTEAFF
TRBJ2-3 TRBV5-6 CASSFQGPTDTQYF
TRBJ1-1 TRBV6-1 CASRAQPGGNTEAFF
TRBJ2-1 TRBV2 CASSERTSGYNEQFF
TRBJ1-5 TRBV2 CASSRGQEQPQHF
TRBJ1-2 TRBV2 CATSNPGQGTYGYTF
TRBJ1-2 TRBV18 CASSPPSGGGDANYGYTF